The 5 T cell receptor beta chains presented below share a single source sample, sequenced in a study of Graves' ophthalmopathy and Graves' hyperthyroidism. For repertoire sequencing, the TCR beta CDR3 regions were amplified from RNA transcripts. Second-round multiplex PCR came after first-round RT-PCR with HTBI primers. Using its own MiXCR run on the multiplex PCR reads, TCRdb lists one record per CDR3 protein. The table shows over a million distinct CDR3 sequences, with about two fifths occurring only once. The sequenced sample was peripheral blood or thyroid tissue (not recorded which). These receptor sequences come from an adult man with Graves' hyperthyroidism.

The sample holds many counts of this clonotype. The chain couples TRBV12-5 to TRBJ1-1; D is unresolved. Germline CDR1 LGHNT, CDR2 FRNRAP. The CDR3 totals 11 residues. V was pared by 7 bases and J by 3 bases, with 6 bases between. This CDR3 reads CASVGYTEAFF. CDR3 coding DNA: TGTGCTAGTGTCGGATACACTGAAGCTTTCTTT.

This clonotype is a singleton in its sample. The rearrangement uses TRBV20-1 and TRBJ2-7, with D uncertain. CDR3 length equals 9 residues. Germline CDR1 is DFQATT and CDR2 is SNEGSKA (reference sequence). V gave up 5 bases and J gave up 10 bases, with 9 bases separating them. The CDR3 DNA reads TGCAGTGCTCAGAGAGGACAGTACTTC. Its protein is CSAQRGQYF.

With respect to this clonotype: Since a much larger clone is just one base distant, this may be a read error. The chain has TRBV20-1 and TRBJ2-7, with D possibly being TRBD2 (7 bases). Germline V CDR1 and CDR2: DFQATT, SNEGSKA (reference sequence). Trimming removed 2 bases from V and 5 bases from J, with 22 bases in between. The length of the CDR3 is 16 residues. CDR3 region: CSARPQGGGVIHEQYF. The CDR3 nucleotides are TGCAGTGCTAGACCTCAGGGCGGGGGCGTTATACACGAGCAGTACTTC.

The CDR3, as DNA: TGTGCCAGCAGCCAAGTCGCGACAGGGATATCCTACGAGCAGTACTTC. Residues: CASSQVATGISYEQYF. The chain carries TRBV7-3 and TRBJ2-7; 7 bases match TRBD1. The germline CDR1 and CDR2 sequences are SGHTA and FQGTGA. Trimming at V came to 5 bases and at J to 1 base, leaving 11 bases not matched to a gene. The CDR3 extends over 16 amino acids. The whole variable domain, filled in from reference TRBV7-3 and TRBJ2-7, reads GAGVSQTPSNKVTEKGKYVELRCDPISGHTALYWYRQSLGQGPEFLIYFQGTGAADDSGLPNDRFFAVRPEGSVSTLKIQRTERGDSAVYLCASSQVATGISYEQYFGPGTRLTVT.

This clonotype was seen at least ten times. The chain employs TRBV6-5 and TRBJ2-7, with D uncertain. V lost 2 bases and J 6 bases, leaving 14 bases between the germline ends. The CDR3 length is 14 residues. Per germline, CDR1 MNHEY and CDR2 SVGAGI. CDR3 bases: TGTGCCAGCAGTTACGGGCAGACGTGGAGCGAGCAGTACTTC. Translated, it gives CASSYGQTWSEQYF.